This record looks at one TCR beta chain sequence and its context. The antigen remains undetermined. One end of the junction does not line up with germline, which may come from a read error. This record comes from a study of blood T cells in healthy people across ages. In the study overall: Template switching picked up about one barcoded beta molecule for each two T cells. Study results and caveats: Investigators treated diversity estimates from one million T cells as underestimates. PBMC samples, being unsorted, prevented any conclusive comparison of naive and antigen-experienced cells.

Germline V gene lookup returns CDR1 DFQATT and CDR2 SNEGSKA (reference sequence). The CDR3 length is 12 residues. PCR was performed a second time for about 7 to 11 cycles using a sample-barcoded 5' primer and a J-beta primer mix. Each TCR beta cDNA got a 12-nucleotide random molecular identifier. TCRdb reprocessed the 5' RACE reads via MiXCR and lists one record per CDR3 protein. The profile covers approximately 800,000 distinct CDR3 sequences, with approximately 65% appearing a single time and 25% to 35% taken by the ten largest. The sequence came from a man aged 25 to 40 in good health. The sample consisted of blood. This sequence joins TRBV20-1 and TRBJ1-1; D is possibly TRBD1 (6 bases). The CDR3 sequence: CRARGGGTEAFF. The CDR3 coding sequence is TGCAGGGCTAGAGGGGGAGGTACTGAAGCTTTCTTT.